This is a list of T cell receptor beta chains from one sample in a study of response to subunit inactivated influenza vaccine. TCRdb re-derived calls from the RT-PCR reads in MiXCR, one entry per CDR3 protein. Of 600,000 to 850,000 distinct CDR3 sequences in the sample, 14% are singletons; the top ten hold 7.5% to 8%. Specimen: PBMCs from blood, collected approximately 15 days before vaccination. These receptors were collected from a man aged 50 or older who received an inactivated influenza vaccine. Each CDR3 is given with its conserved first and last residue. D genes are given only for firm matches. The size of a clone is reported for some rows only, either as once, few or many, or as a class for expanded clones.

clone size	V gene	D gene	J gene	CDR3 DNA	CDR3 protein
.	TRBV5-1	.	TRBJ2-6	TGCGCCAGCAGCACCACAGGGACCAGCTCTGGGGCCAACGTCCTGACTTTC	CASSTTGTSSGANVLTF
few	TRBV6-1	TRBD2	TRBJ2-3	TGTGCCAGCAGACCTCGAGCGGGGGCCACCACAGATACGCAGTATTTT	CASRPRAGATTDTQYF
.	TRBV5-1	.	TRBJ1-1	TGCACCAGCAGCCCTTCGGGGAACACTGAAGCTTTCTTT	CTSSPSGNTEAFF
.	TRBV4-3	.	TRBJ1-4	TGCGCCAGCAGCCAAGCGTTGTCGGGGGTTAATGAAAAACTGTTTTTT	CASSQALSGVNEKLFF
.	TRBV4-3	.	TRBJ1-1	TGCGCCAGCAGCCTTACGGACGAGAACACTGAAGCTTTCTTT	CASSLTDENTEAFF
few	TRBV28	TRBD1	TRBJ1-2	TGTGCCAGTCGGACAGGGTCCTATGGCTACACCTTC	CASRTGSYGYTF
.	TRBV7-6	.	TRBJ2-7	TGTGCCAGCAGCCCCACAAGCCGGCTAGTGAGCGAGCAGTACTTC	CASSPTSRLVSEQYF
few	TRBV28	.	TRBJ1-2	TGTGCCAGCAGTCGGGGGCTTCAGGGCTACACCTTC	CASSRGLQGYTF
.	TRBV19	TRBD2	TRBJ2-2	TGTGCCAGTAGTTCGCGACTCGGGGGGGGACCCAACACCGGGGAGCTGTTTTTT	CASSSRLGGGPNTGELFF
.	TRBV11-2	TRBD1	TRBJ1-1	TGTGCCAGCAGCTTCGACAGGGCGAACACTGAAGCTTTCTTT	CASSFDRANTEAFF
.	TRBV4-3	.	TRBJ2-5	TGCGCCAGCAGCCAAGATTGGGCCGGAGAGACCCAGTACTTC	CASSQDWAGETQYF
.	TRBV23-1	.	TRBJ2-1	TGCGCCAGCAGTCAATCCAGACAGAATCACACCAAGGAATACAATGAGCAGTTCTTC	CASSQSRQNHTKEYNEQFF
.	TRBV6-2/TRBV6-3	TRBD2	TRBJ2-3	TGTGCCAGCAGTTTCGGACTAGCGATCGGCACAGATACGCAGTATTTT	CASSFGLAIGTDTQYF
few	TRBV20-1	.	TRBJ1-2	TGCAGTGCTAGAGATCCCGGGTATGGCTACACCTTC	CSARDPGYGYTF
many	TRBV28	.	TRBJ2-5	TGTGCCAGCAGTTTACTAGTGGGGGAGACCCAGTACTTC	CASSLLVGETQYF
.	TRBV4-2	.	TRBJ2-2	TGTGCCAGCAGCCCTTACTCCGGGACAACGAACACCGGGGAGCTGTTTTTT	CASSPYSGTTNTGELFF
few	TRBV12-3/TRBV12-4	.	TRBJ2-3	TGTGCCAGCAGCGTCGCTTTGACGCAGTATTTT	CASSVALTQYF
.	TRBV2	TRBD1	TRBJ2-7	TGTGCCAGCAGTGAAGGTCCTACAGGGGCGATCTACGAGCAGTACTTC	CASSEGPTGAIYEQYF
.	TRBV5-6	.	TRBJ2-7	TGTGCCAGCAGCCGCCAGGTGACCACCTACGAGCAGTACTTC	CASSRQVTTYEQYF